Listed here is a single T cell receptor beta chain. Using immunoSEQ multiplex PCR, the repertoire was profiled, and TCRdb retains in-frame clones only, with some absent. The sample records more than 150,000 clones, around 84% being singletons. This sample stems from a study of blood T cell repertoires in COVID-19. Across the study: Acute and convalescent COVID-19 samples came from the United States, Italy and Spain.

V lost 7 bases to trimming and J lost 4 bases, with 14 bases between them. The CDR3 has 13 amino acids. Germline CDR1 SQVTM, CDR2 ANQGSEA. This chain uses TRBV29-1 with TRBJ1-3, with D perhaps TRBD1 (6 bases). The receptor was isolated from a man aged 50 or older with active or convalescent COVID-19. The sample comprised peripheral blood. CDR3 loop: CSARTVAGNTIYF. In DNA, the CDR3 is TGCAGCGCCCGGACAGTAGCCGGAAACACCATATATTTT.